This note documents a single T cell receptor (beta chain) sequence. Within the sample, other DNA sequences also encode this same CDR3. This entry comes from a study of shared clonotypes between healthy human individuals. Overall study: In total, the donors were a couple of women and a few men aged 18 to 49.

Per the germline V gene, CDR1 is MNHEY and CDR2 is SVGAGI. Trimming shortened V by 3 bases and J by 1 base, and 10 bases separated the two germline ends. This CDR3 comprises 14 residues. The naive CD8 population came from CD45RO-negative cells selected for CCR7, without terminally differentiated effector memory CD45RA+ cells. Sequenced by immunoSEQ multiplex PCR; TCRdb stores in-frame clones only, minus some. The sample holds approximately 1.9 million clones; approximately 92% are singletons and the top ten take less than 2%. This receptor was obtained from a man aged 18 to 29 in good health. Some clones in this sample may be carry-over from other donors' samples. This chain uses TRBV6-5 with TRBJ2-7; D might be TRBD2 (6 bases). Source material: naive CD8+ T cells from PBMCs. CDR3 nucleotides: TGTGCCAGCAGTTATCTAAGCGGGTCCTACGAGCAGTACTTC. The encoded protein is CASSYLSGSYEQYF.